Listed below are T cell receptor beta chains from one sample, sequenced in a study of blood T cell repertoires in COVID-19. TCRdb keeps only in-frame clones here, not all; method: immunoSEQ multiplex PCR. The sample lists over 130,000 clones, roughly four fifths occurring once. Sequenced material: PBMCs or T cells enriched from blood (not recorded which). These receptors were collected from a young woman who had been exposed to COVID-19. Each CDR3 is given with its conserved first and last residue. Fields, in order: clone size, V gene, J gene, D gene, CDR3 protein, CDR3 DNA. A D gene is named only where the DNA matches it firmly. A row's size may be missing; if present it is once, few, many or a size class.

NA	TRBV5-4	TRBJ2-1	NA	CASSLVAGSDEQFF	TGTGCCAGCAGCTTGGTTGCCGGGAGCGATGAGCAGTTCTTC
NA	TRBV6-5	TRBJ2-1	TRBD1	CASSPGQGVNEQFF	TGTGCCAGCAGTCCGGGACAGGGGGTGAATGAGCAGTTCTTC
NA	TRBV29-1	TRBJ2-1	TRBD2	CSVVAGGPPLNEQFF	TGCAGCGTTGTAGCGGGAGGGCCCCCTCTAAATGAGCAGTTCTTC
NA	TRBV7-2	TRBJ1-2	NA	CASSLAGAYYGYTF	TGTGCCAGCAGCTTAGCGGGAGCTTACTATGGCTACACCTTC
NA	TRBV5-4	TRBJ2-1	NA	CASSSGFYNEQFF	TGTGCCAGCAGCTCTGGCTTCTACAATGAGCAGTTCTTC
NA	TRBV19	TRBJ1-5	NA	CASRKHSNQPQHF	TGTGCCAGTAGGAAGCACAGCAATCAGCCCCAGCATTTT
once	TRBV27	TRBJ1-3	NA	CASSSNYRATGNTIYF	TGTGCCAGCAGTTCGAATTACAGGGCGACTGGAAACACCATATATTTT
NA	TRBV2	TRBJ2-3	TRBD1	CASSSKGQGSGIEQYF	TGTGCCAGCAGTTCAAAGGGACAGGGGAGTGGTATTGAGCAGTATTTT
NA	TRBV24-1	TRBJ2-1	NA	CATSVGRYNEQFF	TGTGCCACCAGTGTGGGCCGCTACAATGAGCAGTTCTTC
NA	TRBV7-2	TRBJ1-2	NA	CASSLAQAGGYTF	TGTGCCAGCAGCTTAGCGCAGGCTGGGGGCTACACCTTC
NA	TRBV6-5	TRBJ2-7	TRBD2	CASRGGVPGTSEQYF	TGTGCCAGCAGGGGAGGGGTGCCTGGGACGAGCGAGCAGTACTTC
NA	TRBV29-1	TRBJ2-7	TRBD2	CSVLYVHPSGRASSSEQYF	TGCAGCGTTCTATATGTTCACCCTAGCGGGAGGGCCTCTTCGTCCGAGCAGTACTTC
NA	TRBV4-1	TRBJ1-2	NA	CASSQERGYTF	TGCGCCAGCAGCCAAGAGAGGGGCTACACCTTC
NA	TRBV30	TRBJ2-2	NA	CAWSVNWPGTGELFF	TGTGCCTGGAGTGTAAATTGGCCGGGCACCGGGGAGCTGTTTTTT
NA	TRBV6-2/TRBV6-3	TRBJ2-5	NA	CASSKSRVGETQYF	TGTGCCAGCAGTAAAAGCCGGGTAGGAGAGACCCAGTACTTC
NA	TRBV28	TRBJ1-4	TRBD1	CASSLTGSYEKLFF	TGTGCCAGCAGTCTGACAGGGTCCTATGAAAAACTGTTTTTT
few	TRBV5-1	TRBJ1-5	NA	CASSSGQNQPQHF	TGCGCCAGCAGCTCCGGACAGAATCAGCCCCAGCATTTT
NA	TRBV7-6	TRBJ1-4	NA	CASSSDISATNEKLFF	TGTGCCAGCAGCTCAGATATTTCCGCAACTAATGAAAAACTGTTTTTT
NA	TRBV5-1	TRBJ2-2	NA	CASSPQKNTGELFF	TGCGCCAGCAGCCCACAAAAGAACACCGGGGAGCTGTTTTTT
NA	TRBV11-3	TRBJ1-2	NA	CASSFGAVGGRINYGYTF	TGTGCCAGCAGCTTCGGGGCTGTGGGGGGACGAATAAACTATGGCTACACCTTC
NA	TRBV18	TRBJ1-2	TRBD1	CASSPPVDRDRTSSGGGYTF	TGTGCCAGCTCACCACCTGTTGACCGGGACAGGACGTCTTCGGGCGGCGGCTACACCTTC
NA	TRBV5-8	TRBJ2-2	TRBD1	CASSSGQGKLTGELFF	TGTGCCAGCAGCTCCGGACAGGGCAAACTCACCGGGGAGCTGTTTTTT
NA	TRBV19	TRBJ1-5	NA	CASSIQGLGNQPQHF	TGTGCCAGTAGTATTCAGGGTTTGGGCAATCAGCCCCAGCATTTT
NA	TRBV7-3	TRBJ2-1	TRBD2	CASSSGSPGNEQFF	TGTGCCAGCAGCAGCGGGAGTCCGGGGAATGAGCAGTTCTTC
NA	TRBV30	TRBJ1-1	NA	CAWSGLTGGAFF	TGTGCCTGGAGCGGATTGACCGGGGGAGCTTTCTTT
NA	TRBV19	TRBJ2-1	TRBD1	CASSKAGDRGPYNEQFF	TGTGCCAGTAGTAAAGCCGGGGACAGGGGCCCCTACAATGAGCAGTTCTTC
NA	TRBV27	TRBJ2-2	TRBD2	CASSLGLAGGRYSGELFF	TGTGCCAGCAGTCTTGGACTAGCGGGAGGGCGATACTCCGGGGAGCTGTTTTTT
NA	TRBV9	TRBJ1-1	NA	CASSSWESGTEAFF	TGTGCCAGCTCGAGTTGGGAGTCCGGCACTGAAGCTTTCTTT
NA	TRBV11-2	TRBJ1-2	NA	CASSPFEAYGYTF	TGTGCCAGCAGCCCGTTCGAGGCCTATGGCTACACCTTC
NA	TRBV29-1	TRBJ2-7	NA	CSVARQGGHEQYF	TGCAGCGTCGCACGCCAGGGAGGCCACGAGCAGTACTTC
NA	TRBV28	TRBJ2-5	NA	CASSLRQLQETQYF	TGTGCCAGCAGTTTACGACAGCTTCAAGAGACCCAGTACTTC
NA	TRBV7-9	TRBJ1-3	TRBD1	CASSLKGQSFTSGNTIYF	TGTGCCAGCAGCTTAAAGGGACAGTCCTTTACCTCTGGAAACACCATATATTTT
NA	TRBV29-1	TRBJ2-7	NA	CSVLGAYEQYF	TGCAGCGTTCTAGGTGCCTACGAGCAGTACTTC
NA	TRBV7-9	TRBJ2-5	TRBD2	CASSPPFGLAGGGETQYF	TGTGCCAGCAGCCCGCCGTTTGGGCTAGCGGGAGGTGGGGAGACCCAGTACTTC
NA	TRBV10-3	TRBJ1-6	NA	CAMAEGVYNSPLHF	TGTGCCATGGCCGAGGGGGTCTATAATTCACCCCTCCACTTT
NA	TRBV7-9	TRBJ2-3	TRBD2	CASSSTSGGSTDTQYF	TGTGCCAGCAGCTCGACTAGCGGGGGTAGCACAGATACGCAGTATTTT
NA	TRBV7-3	TRBJ2-7	TRBD2	CASSLGPGLAGGGEQYF	TGTGCCAGCAGCTTGGGCCCGGGACTAGCGGGAGGAGGGGAGCAGTACTTC
NA	TRBV28	TRBJ1-6	NA	CASSLLNSPLHF	TGTGCCAGCAGTTTATTAAATTCACCCCTCCACTTT
NA	TRBV9	TRBJ1-4	TRBD1	CASSYSGQSNEKLFF	TGTGCCAGCAGCTACTCGGGACAGTCAAATGAAAAACTGTTTTTT
NA	TRBV28	TRBJ2-7	TRBD1	CASTNLQGESYEQYF	TGTGCCAGCACCAACCTTCAGGGGGAAAGCTACGAGCAGTACTTC
NA	TRBV3-1/TRBV3-2	TRBJ2-7	NA	CASSHLAYEQYF	TGTGCCAGCAGCCATCTCGCCTACGAGCAGTACTTC
NA	TRBV7-3	TRBJ2-1	TRBD2	CASSLYGLALSYNEQFF	TGTGCCAGCAGCTTATATGGACTAGCGTTATCCTACAATGAGCAGTTCTTC
NA	TRBV28	TRBJ1-2	TRBD1	CASSSPGGQEAIGYTF	TGTGCCAGCAGTTCTCCCGGGGGACAGGAGGCTATAGGCTACACCTTC
NA	TRBV15	TRBJ1-5	TRBD1	CATSRGRTGVNQPQHF	TGTGCCACCAGCAGAGGCCGGACAGGCGTGAATCAGCCCCAGCATTTT
many	TRBV21-1	TRBJ1-1	NA	CASSKQGNTEAFF	TGTGCCAGCAGCAAACAGGGGAACACTGAAGCTTTCTTT
NA	TRBV4-3	TRBJ2-7	TRBD1	CASSQGRRTGWHEQYF	TGCGCCAGCAGCCAAGGGCGGAGGACAGGGTGGCACGAGCAGTACTTC
NA	TRBV2	TRBJ2-7	NA	CASSLRDTLTYEQYF	TGTGCCAGTTCTCTCCGGGACACCCTTACCTACGAGCAGTACTTC
NA	TRBV3-1/TRBV3-2	TRBJ2-7	TRBD2	CASSQPTSGSYEQYF	TGTGCCAGCAGCCAACCGACTAGCGGGAGTTACGAGCAGTACTTC
NA	TRBV7-9	TRBJ2-1	TRBD2	CASSPGSSGSRNEQFF	TGTGCCAGCAGCCCTGGGTCTAGCGGGAGTAGGAATGAGCAGTTCTTC